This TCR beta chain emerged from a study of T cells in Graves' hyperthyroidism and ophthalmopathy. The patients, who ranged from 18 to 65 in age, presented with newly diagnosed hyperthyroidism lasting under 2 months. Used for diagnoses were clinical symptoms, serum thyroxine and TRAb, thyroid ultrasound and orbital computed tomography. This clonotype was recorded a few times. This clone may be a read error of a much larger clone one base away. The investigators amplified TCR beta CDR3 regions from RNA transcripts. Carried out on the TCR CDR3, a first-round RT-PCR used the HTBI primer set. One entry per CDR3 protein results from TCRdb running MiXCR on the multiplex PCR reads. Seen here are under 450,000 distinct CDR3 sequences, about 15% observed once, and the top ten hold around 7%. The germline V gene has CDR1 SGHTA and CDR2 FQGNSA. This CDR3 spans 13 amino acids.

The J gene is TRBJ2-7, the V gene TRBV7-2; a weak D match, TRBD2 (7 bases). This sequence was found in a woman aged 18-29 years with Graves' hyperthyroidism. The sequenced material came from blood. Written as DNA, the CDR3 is TGTGCCACCTCTAGGGGGGGGGCCTACGTGCAGTACTTC. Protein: CATSRGGAYVQYF. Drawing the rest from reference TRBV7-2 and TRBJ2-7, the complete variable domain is GAGVSQSPSNKVTEKGKDVELRCDPISGHTALYWYRQSLGQGLEFLIYFQGNSAPDKSGLPSDRFSAERTGGSVSTLTIQRTQQEDSAVYLCATSRGGAYVQYFGPGTRLTVT.